Listed below are T cell receptor beta chains from one sample, sequenced in a study of circulating and synovial CD4+ cells in juvenile arthritis. TCRdb's copy holds only in-frame clones and misses some; the assay was immunoSEQ multiplex PCR. Counted here are about 14,000 clones, 75% to 90% occurring once; the ten biggest clones make up 3% to 4.5%. The source material was CD4+ T cells from synovial fluid. These receptors all stem from a human patient with juvenile idiopathic arthritis. Some clones in this sample may be carry-over from other donors' samples. Both conserved end residues are part of each CDR3. D genes are given only for firm matches. A row's size may be missing; if present it is once, few, many or a size class.

clone size,D gene,J gene,V gene,CDR3 DNA,CDR3 protein
-,TRBD1,TRBJ2-5,TRBV2,TGTGCTTCTGGGGGGACAGGTTCGCAAGAGACCCAGTACTTC,CASGGTGSQETQYF
-,TRBD2,TRBJ2-1,TRBV5-4,TGTGCCAGCAGGCTGACTAGCGGGGGTCCCAATGAGCAGTTCTTC,CASRLTSGGPNEQFF
-,TRBD2,TRBJ2-3,TRBV11-3,TGTGCCAGCAGCCTAGGGACTACCCTTTCAACAGATACGCAGTATTTT,CASSLGTTLSTDTQYF
-,TRBD2,TRBJ2-7,TRBV6-5,TGTGCCAGCAGTTACTCGAGTAGCGGGAAGGGGGGCGAGCAGTACTTC,CASSYSSSGKGGEQYF
-,-,TRBJ2-5,TRBV5-4,TGTGCCAGCAGCCGTAACGCAGGGGAGGAGACCCAGTACTTC,CASSRNAGEETQYF
-,TRBD1,TRBJ1-5,TRBV6-1,TGTGCCAGCAGTGAATGGGGCAGGGGGGACGATCAGCCCCAGCATTTT,CASSEWGRGDDQPQHF
-,-,TRBJ1-2,TRBV30,TGTGCCTGGAACCGGGGAGAAAATGGCTACACCTTC,CAWNRGENGYTF
once,TRBD2,TRBJ2-5,TRBV2,TGTGCCAGCACTCTAGGACTAGCAGGGCGGTCCCGAGGAGAGACCCAGTACTTC,CASTLGLAGRSRGETQYF
-,TRBD1,TRBJ1-2,TRBV6-5,TGTGCCAGCTCACCGGGACAGTTATCTCGGGGCTACACCTTC,CASSPGQLSRGYTF
medium-sized,-,TRBJ2-1,TRBV6-6,TGTGCCAGCAGTACTACACCGTACAATGAGCAGTTCTTC,CASSTTPYNEQFF
-,TRBD1,TRBJ1-5,TRBV30,TGTGCCTGGAGACATACAGGGGGCCATTATAGCAATCAGCCCCAGCATTTT,CAWRHTGGHYSNQPQHF
-,TRBD1,TRBJ2-4,TRBV2,TGTGCCAGCAGCGGGGACAGTAGCCACATTCAGTACTTC,CASSGDSSHIQYF
-,-,TRBJ1-2,TRBV19,TGTGCCAGTAGTGTCCAGCGGCAGGCCACCGGGGGCTACACCTTC,CASSVQRQATGGYTF
-,TRBD1,TRBJ2-1,TRBV5-1,TGCGCCAGCAGCCGAGGACAGGAGGATGAGCAGTTCTTC,CASSRGQEDEQFF
-,-,TRBJ1-4,TRBV5-1,TGCGCCAGCAGTGTTGGAGGAAATGAAAAACTGTTTTTT,CASSVGGNEKLFF
-,-,TRBJ1-2,TRBV2,TGTGCCAGCAGCAAAGGGGCAGGGTCTGGCTATGGCTACACCTTC,CASSKGAGSGYGYTF
few,TRBD2,TRBJ2-7,TRBV5-1,TGCGCCAGCAGCTTGGCCGGGGGGGTGCAGTCCTACGAGCAGTACTTC,CASSLAGGVQSYEQYF
-,TRBD1,TRBJ1-1,TRBV4-2,TGTGCCAGCAGCCAAGTCGCGGGACAGGGGAGACCTGAAGCTTTCTTT,CASSQVAGQGRPEAFF
-,TRBD2,TRBJ2-7,TRBV7-2,TGTGCCAGCAGCTTAGGAGGAGCGGGGGGGCCCTACGAGCAGTACTTC,CASSLGGAGGPYEQYF
once,-,TRBJ2-2,TRBV4-1,TGCGCCAGCAGCCAAGATAGCCGGAGATTAACCGGGGAGCTGTTTTTT,CASSQDSRRLTGELFF
-,-,TRBJ2-7,TRBV4-3,TGCGCCAGCAGCCCCAATGAAATGGGGGGATACGAGCAGTACTTC,CASSPNEMGGYEQYF
-,-,TRBJ1-2,TRBV30,TGTGCCTGGAGTGTAGTCGACGGAGGGGGCTACACCTTC,CAWSVVDGGGYTF
-,-,TRBJ1-2,TRBV6-1,TGTGCCAGCAGTGGGGCCCGGGGCTATGGCTACACCTTC,CASSGARGYGYTF
-,TRBD1,TRBJ1-6,TRBV7-2,TGTGCCAGCAGCTTAGAGGGGGCGGATTCACCCCTCCACTTT,CASSLEGADSPLHF
-,TRBD1,TRBJ2-7,TRBV19,TGTGCCAGTAGTATAGGACAGGGAAGGGACGAGCAGTACTTC,CASSIGQGRDEQYF
-,TRBD1,TRBJ1-3,TRBV7-8,TGTGCCAGCAGCTCCCATACAGGGGATGGAAACACCATATATTTT,CASSSHTGDGNTIYF
-,TRBD2,TRBJ2-2,TRBV7-9,TGTGCCAGCAGGCCTCAGGGACTAGCGGGAAGTACCGGGGAGCTGTTTTTT,CASRPQGLAGSTGELFF